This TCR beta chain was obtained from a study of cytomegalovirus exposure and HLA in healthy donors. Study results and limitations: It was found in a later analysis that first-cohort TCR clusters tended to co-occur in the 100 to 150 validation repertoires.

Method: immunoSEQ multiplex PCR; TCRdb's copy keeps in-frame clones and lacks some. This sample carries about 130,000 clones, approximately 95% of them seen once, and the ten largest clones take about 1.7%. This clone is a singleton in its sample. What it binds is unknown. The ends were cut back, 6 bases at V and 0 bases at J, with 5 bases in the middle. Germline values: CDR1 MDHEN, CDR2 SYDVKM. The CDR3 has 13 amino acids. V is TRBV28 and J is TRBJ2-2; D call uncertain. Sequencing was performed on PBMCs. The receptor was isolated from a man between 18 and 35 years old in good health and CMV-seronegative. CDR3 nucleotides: TGTGCCAGCAGGTCAACGAACACCGGGGAGCTGTTTTTT. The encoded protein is CASRSTNTGELFF.